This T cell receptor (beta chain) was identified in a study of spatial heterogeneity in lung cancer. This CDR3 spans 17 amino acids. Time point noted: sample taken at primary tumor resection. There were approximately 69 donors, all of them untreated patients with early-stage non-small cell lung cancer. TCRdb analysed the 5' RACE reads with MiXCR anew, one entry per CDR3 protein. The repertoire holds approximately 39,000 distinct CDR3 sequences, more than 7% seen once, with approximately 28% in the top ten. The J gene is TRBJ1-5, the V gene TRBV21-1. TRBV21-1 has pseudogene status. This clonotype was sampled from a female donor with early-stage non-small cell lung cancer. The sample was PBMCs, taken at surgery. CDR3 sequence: CASSKARSNHSNQPQHF. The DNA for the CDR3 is TGTGCCAGCAGCAAAGCGCGATCCAATCATAGCAATCAGCCCCAGCATTTT.